The present T cell receptor (beta chain) was sequenced within a study of T cells after yellow fever vaccination (dated by TCRdb to the late 2010s). In terms of the full investigation: The SMART-Seq v4 Ultra Low Input RNA kit was used to prepare libraries from fractions with low cell numbers. Two healthy male donors, one aged 18 to 30 and one aged 30 to 40 years, made up the cohort. Bulk TCR alpha and beta repertoires were sequenced longitudinally to track T-cell clones before and after primary and booster YFV17D yellow fever vaccination. Blood was collected at multiple timepoints before and after primary and secondary immunization, and bulk PBMC replicates and cell subsets were isolated.

In its sample, this clonotype was seen many times. Its antigen is currently not known. Base qualities were left out, and no much larger clone turns up one base away. The treatment or condition tag for this specimen amounts to: live attenuated yellow fever vaccine strain. Two biological replicates of bulk PBMCs were collected at each blood-draw timepoint. A standard Ficoll-Paque protocol was used to isolate PBMCs from peripheral blood. TriZol was used to extract RNA from bulk PBMCs, CD4 and CD8 fractions, and dextramer-positive and dextramer-negative fractions. TCR cDNA was made using 5'RACE template switching, a step that added a universal primer site and unique molecular identifiers. cDNA synthesis was primed from both the TCR alpha and TCR beta constant segments. Library amplification used two PCR steps, and the second PCR step added sample barcodes and sequencing adapters. Sequencing of libraries was done on Illumina HiSeq 2500 (2x100 bp) or NovaSeq (2x150 bp). As for the original processing: MIGEC handled demultiplexing of reads and collapsing into UMI consensus sequences, while MiXCR performed V(D)J alignment. Clonotypes responding to the vaccine were identified with edgeR on replicate PBMC samples, with the criteria of FDR below 0.01 and a log2 fold change above 5 up to day 15. Each bulk clonotype was labeled CD4 or CD8 based on which sequenced repertoire, CD4 or CD8, contained the clonotype at higher abundance. The public reads were quality trimmed at Q25 with fastp and then assembled into clones with MiXCR by TCRdb, keeping productive beta chains. CDR3 protein sequences are deduplicated, and each keeps its most common genes and DNA. Here the V and J calls rest on TCRdb's processing, not on the authors' analysis. A total of about 350,000 distinct CDR3 sequences appear in this sample, roughly 8.3% of them only once. The ten largest clonotypes hold 17% of the sample.

General conclusions and limits of the study: A small share of clonotypes was detected in both CD4 and CD8 compartments, with the overlap likely arising from convergent recombination. Compared with the primary T-cell response, the secondary T-cell response was weaker but faster, peaking on day 5 rather than day 15. Most clones expanded after primary vaccination (around 96% of CD4 and around 89% of CD8) were re-detected after the booster, suggesting that broad memory maintenance occurred. Because abundant contaminating clonotypes from the bulk population could be contained in FACS-sorted repertoires, computational filtering was required. Only two donors were included in the study, so the extent to which the findings can be generalized is limited.

Unmatched junction bases come to 3, with V trimmed by 3 bases and J by 6 bases. The CDR3, from cysteine to phenylalanine, totals 14 residues. The read is trimmed to its CDR3 DNA, 42 bases read in frame from base 1. The germline V gene supplies CDR1 LGHNA and CDR2 YNFKEQ. The chain uses TRBV4-2 and TRBJ2-1, and TRBD2 matches 9 of the central bases. Sequences were derived from PBMCs, sampled around 45 days after the first yellow fever vaccination. The TCR originated in a young man who received the YFV17D yellow fever vaccine. The CDR3 sequence is CASSQETSGNEQFF. The DNA reads as follows: TGTGCCAGCAGCCAGGAGACTAGCGGCAATGAGCAGTTCTTC.